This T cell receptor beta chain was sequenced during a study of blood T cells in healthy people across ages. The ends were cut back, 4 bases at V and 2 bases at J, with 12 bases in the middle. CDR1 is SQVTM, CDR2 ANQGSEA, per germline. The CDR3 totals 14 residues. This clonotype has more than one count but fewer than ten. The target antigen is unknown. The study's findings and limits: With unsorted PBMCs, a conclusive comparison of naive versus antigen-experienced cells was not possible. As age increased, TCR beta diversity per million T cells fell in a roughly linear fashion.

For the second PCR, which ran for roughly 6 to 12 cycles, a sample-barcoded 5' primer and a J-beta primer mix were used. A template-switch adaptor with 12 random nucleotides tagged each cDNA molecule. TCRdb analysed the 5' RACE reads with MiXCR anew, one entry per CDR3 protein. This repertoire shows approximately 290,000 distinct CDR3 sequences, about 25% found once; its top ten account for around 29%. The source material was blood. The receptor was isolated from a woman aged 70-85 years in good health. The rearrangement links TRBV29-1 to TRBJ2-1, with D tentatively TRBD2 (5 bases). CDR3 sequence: CSVGRIATYNEQFF. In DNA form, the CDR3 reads TGCAGCGTTGGTAGAATAGCGACCTACAATGAGCAGTTCTTC.